These 8 T cell receptor beta chains came from one sample sequenced in a study of blood T cell repertoires in COVID-19. TCRdb's copy holds only in-frame clones and misses some; the assay was immunoSEQ multiplex PCR. Counted here are under 250,000 clones, more than 65% occurring once; the ten biggest clones make up under 5%. Sequenced: peripheral blood. The receptors shown here come from a man aged 50 to 60 with active or convalescent COVID-19.

The chain recombines TRBV19 with TRBJ1-2, with no clear D. The CDR3 runs 14 residues. CDR1 and CDR2 from the germline V gene are LNHDA and SQIVND (reference sequence). V gave up 3 bases and J gave up 4 bases, with 12 bases separating them. CDR3 DNA: TGTGCCAGTAGTATCCAGGCAGCTCCCTATGGCTACACCTTC. Residues: CASSIQAAPYGYTF.

The chain employs TRBV3-1 (or the pseudogene TRBV3-2) and TRBJ1-1, with TRBD1 identical over 8 bases. The V gene's germline CDR1 is LGHDT and CDR2 YNNKEL (reference sequence). V shed 7 bases and J 6 bases; nucleotides not matched to a gene: 10. The CDR3 loop spans 14 amino acids. DNA for the CDR3: TGTGCCAGCACCCAGACAGGGGTAAAGGCTGAAGCTTTCTTT. It codes for CASTQTGVKAEAFF.

This chain links TRBV4-2 with TRBJ2-1, with TRBD2 matching 10 bases. CDR3 length: 17 residues. CDR1 and CDR2 (germline): LGHNA, YNFKEQ. J was trimmed by 8 bases and V by 0 bases; bases with no gene match: 10. The CDR3, as DNA: TGTGCCAGCAGCCAAGAGTCGGGAATAGCGGGGGGCGATGAGCAGTTCTTC. Its translation: CASSQESGIAGGDEQFF.

The rearrangement uses TRBV19 and TRBJ2-2; D ambiguous. Germline loops: CDR1 LNHDA, CDR2 SQIVND (reference sequence). Deletions cut 5 bases from V and 4 bases from J, with 8 bases between. This CDR3 is 13 amino acids long. CDR3 residues: CASSDKFTGELFF. The CDR3 DNA reads TGTGCCAGTAGTGACAAGTTCACCGGGGAGCTGTTTTTT.

The chain carries TRBV7-8 and TRBJ2-1; D is unresolved. V lost 10 bases and J 5 bases, leaving 6 bases between the germline ends. The CDR3 is made up of 10 amino acids. Germline V CDR1 and CDR2: SGHVS, FQNEAQ. In DNA form, the CDR3 reads TGTGCCACCCTAAACAATGAGCAGTTCTTC. Translating it yields CATLNNEQFF.

Only a few counts were recorded for this clone. The J gene is TRBJ2-1, the V gene TRBV4-1; 8 bases fit TRBD2. The CDR3 totals 17 residues. V dropped 3 bases and J dropped 1; count of bases not matched to a gene: 8. The germline V gene encodes CDR1 MGHRA and CDR2 YSYEKL. The CDR3 DNA is TGCGCCAGCAGCCAGGTCCGCGGGGGGCGGTCCTACAATGAGCAGTTCTTC. This translates into CASSQVRGGRSYNEQFF.

The rearrangement links TRBV15 to TRBJ1-2, with a tentative D call TRBD1 (6 bases). CDR1 and CDR2 from the germline V gene are LNHNV and YYDKDF (reference sequence). Trimming cost V 0 bases and J 4 bases, with 15 bases left between them. The CDR3 has 16 amino acids. The CDR3 sequence is CATSRDRNRAGYGYTF. The DNA for the CDR3 is TGTGCCACCAGCAGAGATCGGAACAGGGCGGGCTATGGCTACACCTTC.

Only one count was recorded for this clone. The chain carries TRBV7-2 and TRBJ2-5; 7 nucleotides align to TRBD1. V shed 4 bases, J shed 5 bases, and the junction held 7 bases outside the gene matches. In germline, CDR1 is SGHTA, CDR2 FQGNSA. This CDR3 comprises 14 residues. The CDR3 protein is CASSSRGKWETQYF. Here the CDR3 DNA reads TGTGCCAGCAGCTCCAGGGGGAAGTGGGAGACCCAGTACTTC.